Here is one T cell receptor beta chain with its context. These data come from a study of low-dose radiotherapy and immunotherapy resistance in tumors. Study as a whole: TRAV- and TRBV-specific primers, spanning alpha and beta chains, primed first-strand cDNA.

With a constant-region primer and a V-primer adapter, TCRs were subjected to roughly 18 PCR cycles of amplification. One entry per CDR3 protein results from TCRdb running MiXCR on the reads. In the table there are some 52,000 distinct CDR3 sequences, approximately 33% of which are singletons. The time point was: after trial treatment. Treatment given: LDRT plus nivolumab, ipilimumab, low-dose cyclophosphamide and aspirin (RACIN trial). Per germline, CDR1 LNHNV and CDR2 YYDKDF (reference sequence). Unmatched junction bases numbered 17, after V lost 3 bases and J lost 4 bases. This CDR3 spans 18 amino acids.

The TCR comes from a male donor with rectosigmoid adenocarcinoma. The J gene is TRBJ1-2, the V gene TRBV15; 7 nucleotides match TRBD1. The specimen was PBMCs, collected after low-dose radiotherapy plus immunotherapy. The CDR3 loop is CATSSGKRTGVPSYGYTF. CDR3 nucleotides: TGTGCCACCAGCAGCGGGAAACGCACAGGGGTTCCCTCCTATGGCTACACCTTC.